The entry below gives a single T cell receptor beta chain sequence along with its context. Its antigen remains unknown. The data were obtained in a study of shared clonotypes between healthy human individuals. The overall study: Researchers drew samples from a couple of women and a few men aged 18 to 49.

The study, taken as a whole, reports: As a rule, naive subsets had a larger estimated richness than memory subsets.

Positive CCR7 selection of CD45RO-negative cells yielded the naive CD8 cells, and terminally differentiated effector memory CD45RA+ cells were excluded. Germline V gene data show CDR1 as MDHEN and CDR2 as SYDVKM. The V end lost 6 bases, the J end lost 1 base, and 18 bases lay between the germline ends. The CDR3 has 16 residues. Only in-frame clones appear in the TCRdb table, and some are missing; sequencing was by immunoSEQ multiplex PCR. The sample has 560,000 or so clones, about 95% seen once. The clonotype was recovered from a woman in her 30s in good health. Sequencing was done on a sample of naive CD8+ T cells sorted from blood. V is TRBV28 and J is TRBJ2-5, with a weak D call TRBD1 (6 bases). The CDR3 DNA sequence: TGTGCCAGCAGCCTAGGGCAGGGGCTCGGCCAAGAGACCCAGTACTTC. This sequence encodes CASSLGQGLGQETQYF.